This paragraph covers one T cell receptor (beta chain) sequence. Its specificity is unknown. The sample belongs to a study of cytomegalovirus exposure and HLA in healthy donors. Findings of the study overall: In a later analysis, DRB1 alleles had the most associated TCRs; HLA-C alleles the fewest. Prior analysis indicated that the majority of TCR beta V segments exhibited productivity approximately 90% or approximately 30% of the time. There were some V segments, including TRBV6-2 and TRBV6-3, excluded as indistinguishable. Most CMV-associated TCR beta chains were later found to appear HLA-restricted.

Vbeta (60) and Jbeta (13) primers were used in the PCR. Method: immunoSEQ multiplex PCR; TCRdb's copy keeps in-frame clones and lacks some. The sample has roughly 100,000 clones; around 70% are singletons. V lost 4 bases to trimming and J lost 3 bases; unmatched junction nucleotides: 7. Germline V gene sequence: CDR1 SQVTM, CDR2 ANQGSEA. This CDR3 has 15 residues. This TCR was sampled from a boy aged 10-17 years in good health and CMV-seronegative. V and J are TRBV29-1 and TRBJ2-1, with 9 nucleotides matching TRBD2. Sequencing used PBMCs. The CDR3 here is CSVVLPREGYNEQFF. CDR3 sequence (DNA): TGCAGCGTTGTTCTCCCGCGGGAGGGCTACAATGAGCAGTTCTTC.